The subject of this entry is one T cell receptor beta chain. The sample is drawn from a study of T-cell reconstitution after alpha-beta-depleted transplantation in children. Preparing the TCRbeta library involved the use of unique molecular identifiers. TCRdb used MiXCR to reprocess the PCR reads, holding one entry per CDR3 protein. The data contain about 600,000 distinct CDR3 sequences, about 10% of them seen just once; the ten biggest clones take up approximately 4.1%. V was cut by 4 bases and J by 4 bases, with 11 bases left in between. CDR1 is LGHNA and CDR2 is YNFKEQ in the germline V gene. The CDR3 loop spans 13 amino acids.

The sample consisted of PBMCs from the stem cell graft donor, taken from the stem cell graft. The chain joins TRBV4-2 to TRBJ2-7; D is perhaps TRBD2 (5 bases). The receptor was derived from a human donor who donated a stem cell graft to a child with acute myeloid leukemia. Here the CDR3 DNA reads TGTGCCAGCAGCCGGGAGAGTGGGTACGAGCAGTACTTC. Translation gives CASSRESGYEQYF.